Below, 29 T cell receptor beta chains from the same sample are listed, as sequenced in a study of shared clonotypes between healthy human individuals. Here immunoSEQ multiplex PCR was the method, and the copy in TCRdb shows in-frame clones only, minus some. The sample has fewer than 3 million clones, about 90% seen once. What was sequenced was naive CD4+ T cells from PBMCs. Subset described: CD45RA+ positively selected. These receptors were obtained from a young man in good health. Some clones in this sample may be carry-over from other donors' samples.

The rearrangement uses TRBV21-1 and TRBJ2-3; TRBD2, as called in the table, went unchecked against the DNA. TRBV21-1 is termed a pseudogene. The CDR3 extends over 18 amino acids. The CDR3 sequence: CASSLTQGTSGRTDTQYF. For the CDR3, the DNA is TGTGCCAGCAGCCTAACCCAAGGGACTAGCGGGAGGACAGATACGCAGTATTTT.

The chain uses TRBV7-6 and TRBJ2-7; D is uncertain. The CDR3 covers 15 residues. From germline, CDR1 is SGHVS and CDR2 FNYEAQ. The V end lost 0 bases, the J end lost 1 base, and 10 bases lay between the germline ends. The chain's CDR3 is CASSLAGPGSYEQYF. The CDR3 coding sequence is TGTGCCAGCAGCTTAGCTGGTCCAGGTTCCTACGAGCAGTACTTC.

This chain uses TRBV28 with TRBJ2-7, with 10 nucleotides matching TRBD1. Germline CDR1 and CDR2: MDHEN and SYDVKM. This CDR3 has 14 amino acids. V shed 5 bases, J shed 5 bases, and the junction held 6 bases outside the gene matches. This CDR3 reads CASSLGQGKNEQYF. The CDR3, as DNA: TGTGCCAGCAGTCTGGGACAGGGGAAGAACGAGCAGTACTTC.

The CDR3 loop is CASSLGPTAGELFF. The CDR3 DNA sequence: TGTGCCAGCAGCTTGGGCCCCACGGCCGGGGAGCTGTTTTTT. The V gene is TRBV5-5, the J gene TRBJ2-2; D not resolved. Trimming cost V 0 bases and J 6 bases, with 9 bases left between them. This CDR3 comprises 14 residues. Germline CDR1 SGHKS, CDR2 YYEKEE (reference sequence).

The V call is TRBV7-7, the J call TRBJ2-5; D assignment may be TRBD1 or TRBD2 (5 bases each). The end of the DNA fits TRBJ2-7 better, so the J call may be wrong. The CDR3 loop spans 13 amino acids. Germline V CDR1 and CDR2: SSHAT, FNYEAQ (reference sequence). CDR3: CASSSGTRYEQYF. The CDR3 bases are TGTGCCAGCAGCTCCGGGACCCGCTACGAGCAGTACTTC.

CDR3 DNA sequence: TGCGCCAGCAGCCAAGTGATCGGGCAGGGGGCGAGTGGCTACACCTTC. It yields the protein CASSQVIGQGASGYTF. V usage is TRBV4-3 and J usage is TRBJ1-2, with 8 bases identical to TRBD1. This CDR3 is 16 amino acids long. Germline CDR1 and CDR2: LGHNA and YSLEER. Losses at the gene ends were 1 base for V and 7 bases for J; bases not matched to a gene: 11.

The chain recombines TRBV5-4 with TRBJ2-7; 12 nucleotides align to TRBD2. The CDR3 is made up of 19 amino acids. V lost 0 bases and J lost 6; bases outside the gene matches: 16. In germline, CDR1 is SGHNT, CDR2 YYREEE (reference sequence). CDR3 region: CASSLGGSRASGRVVEQYF. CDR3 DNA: TGTGCCAGCAGCTTGGGAGGTTCACGGGCTAGCGGGAGGGTTGTCGAGCAGTACTTC.

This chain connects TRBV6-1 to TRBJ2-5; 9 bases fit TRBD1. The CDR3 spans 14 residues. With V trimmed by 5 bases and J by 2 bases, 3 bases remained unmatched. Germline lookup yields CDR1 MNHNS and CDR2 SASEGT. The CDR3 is CASSYDRGQETQYF. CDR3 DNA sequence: TGTGCCAGCAGTTATGACAGGGGGCAAGAGACCCAGTACTTC.

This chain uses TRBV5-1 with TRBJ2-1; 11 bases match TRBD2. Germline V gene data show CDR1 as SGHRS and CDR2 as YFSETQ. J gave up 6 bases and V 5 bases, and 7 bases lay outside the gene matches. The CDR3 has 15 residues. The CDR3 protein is CASRILAGVSNEQFF. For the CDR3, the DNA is TGCGCCAGCAGGATACTAGCGGGAGTGAGCAATGAGCAGTTCTTC.

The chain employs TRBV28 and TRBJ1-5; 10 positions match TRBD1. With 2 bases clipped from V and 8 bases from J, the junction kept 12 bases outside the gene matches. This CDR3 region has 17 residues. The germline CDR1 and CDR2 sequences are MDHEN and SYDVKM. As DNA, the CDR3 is TGTGCCAGCAGTTTAGGTTCGGGACAGGGGTATCGGGAGCCCCAGCATTTT. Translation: CASSLGSGQGYREPQHF.

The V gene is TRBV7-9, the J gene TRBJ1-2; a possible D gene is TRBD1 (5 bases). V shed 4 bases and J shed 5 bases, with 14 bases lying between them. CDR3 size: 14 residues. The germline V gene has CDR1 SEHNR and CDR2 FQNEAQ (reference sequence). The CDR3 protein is CASSSGFGGYGYTF. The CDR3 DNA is TGTGCCAGCAGCTCAGGTTTCGGGGGGTATGGCTACACCTTC.

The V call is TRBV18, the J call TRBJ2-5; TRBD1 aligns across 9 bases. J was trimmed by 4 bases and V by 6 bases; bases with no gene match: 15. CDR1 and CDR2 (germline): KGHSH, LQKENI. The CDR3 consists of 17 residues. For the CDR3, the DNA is TGTGCCAGCTCGCTTGACCCCCGGGACAGGGAGGGAGAGACCCAGTACTTC. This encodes CASSLDPRDREGETQYF.

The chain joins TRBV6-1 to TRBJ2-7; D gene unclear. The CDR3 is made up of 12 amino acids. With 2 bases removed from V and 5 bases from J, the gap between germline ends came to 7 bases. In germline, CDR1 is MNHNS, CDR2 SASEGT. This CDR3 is CASSEHSHEQYF. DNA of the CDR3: TGTGCCAGCAGTGAACACAGCCACGAGCAGTACTTC.

The CDR3 DNA follows: TGTGCCAGCAGGATCCGGGATACTGAAGCTTTCTTT. Translated: CASRIRDTEAFF. The chain links TRBV6-1 to TRBJ1-1; no reliable D call. The germline V gene has CDR1 MNHNS and CDR2 SASEGT. V lost 6 bases, J lost 5 bases, and 10 bases lay in between. This CDR3 spans 12 amino acids.

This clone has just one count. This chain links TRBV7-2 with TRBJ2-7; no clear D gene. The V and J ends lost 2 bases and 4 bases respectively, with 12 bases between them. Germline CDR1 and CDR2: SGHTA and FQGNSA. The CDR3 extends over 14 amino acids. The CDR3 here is CASSLMGSRYEQYF. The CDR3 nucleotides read TGTGCCAGCAGCTTAATGGGATCTCGGTACGAGCAGTACTTC.

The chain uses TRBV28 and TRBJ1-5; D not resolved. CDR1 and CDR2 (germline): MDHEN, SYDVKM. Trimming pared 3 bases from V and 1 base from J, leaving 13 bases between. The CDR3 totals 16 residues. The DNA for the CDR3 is TGTGCCAGCAGTTTCGGAGCAGTCGCGAGCAATCAGCCCCAGCATTTT. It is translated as CASSFGAVASNQPQHF. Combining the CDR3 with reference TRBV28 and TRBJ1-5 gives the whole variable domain DVKVTQSSRYLVKRTGEKVFLECVQDMDHENMFWYRQDPGLGLRLIYFSYDVKMKEKGDIPEGYSVSREKKERFSLILESASTNQTSMYLCASSFGAVASNQPQHFGDGTRLSIL.

The CDR3 here is CASSSLRETQYF. The CDR3 DNA sequence: TGTGCCAGCAGTTCTCTACGAGAGACCCAGTACTTC. This chain links TRBV6-5 with TRBJ2-5; D call uncertain. The germline V gene encodes CDR1 MNHEY and CDR2 SVGAGI. V dropped 4 bases and J dropped 4 bases, with 7 bases sitting between them. This CDR3 has 12 residues.

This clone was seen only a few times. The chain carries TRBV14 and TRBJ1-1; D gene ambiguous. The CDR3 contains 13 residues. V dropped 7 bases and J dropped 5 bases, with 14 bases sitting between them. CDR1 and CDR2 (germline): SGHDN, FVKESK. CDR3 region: CASTPTLGTEAFF. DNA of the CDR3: TGTGCCAGCACCCCAACTCTTGGGACTGAAGCTTTCTTT.

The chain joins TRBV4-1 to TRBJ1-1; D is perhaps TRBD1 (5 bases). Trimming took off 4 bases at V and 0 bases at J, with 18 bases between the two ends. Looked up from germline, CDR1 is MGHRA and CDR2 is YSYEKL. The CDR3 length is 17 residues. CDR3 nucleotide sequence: TGCGCCAGCAGCCCGAGATCCTTTTGGGGGGTGAACACTGAAGCTTTCTTT. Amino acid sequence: CASSPRSFWGVNTEAFF.

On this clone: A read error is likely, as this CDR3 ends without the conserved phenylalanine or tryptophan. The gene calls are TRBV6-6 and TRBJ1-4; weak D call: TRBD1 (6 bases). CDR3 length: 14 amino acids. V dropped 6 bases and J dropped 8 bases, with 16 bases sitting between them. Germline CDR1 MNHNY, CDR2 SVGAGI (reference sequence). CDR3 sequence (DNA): TGTGCCAGCAGGAACAGGGTTCAAGGAGAAAAACTGTTTCTT. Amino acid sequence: CASRNRVQGEKLFL.

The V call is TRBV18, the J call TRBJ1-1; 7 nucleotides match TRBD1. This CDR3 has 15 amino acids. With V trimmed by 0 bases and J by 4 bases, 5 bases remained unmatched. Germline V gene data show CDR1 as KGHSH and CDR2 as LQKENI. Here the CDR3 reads CASSPPEGAFTEAFF. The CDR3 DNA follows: TGTGCCAGCTCACCACCGGAGGGGGCTTTCACTGAAGCTTTCTTT.

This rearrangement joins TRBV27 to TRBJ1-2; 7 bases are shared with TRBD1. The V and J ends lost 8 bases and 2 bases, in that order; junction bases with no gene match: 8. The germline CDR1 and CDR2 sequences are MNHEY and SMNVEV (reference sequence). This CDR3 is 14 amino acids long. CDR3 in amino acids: CASGLLQGNYGYTF. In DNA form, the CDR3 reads TGTGCCAGCGGATTACTACAGGGGAACTATGGCTACACCTTC.

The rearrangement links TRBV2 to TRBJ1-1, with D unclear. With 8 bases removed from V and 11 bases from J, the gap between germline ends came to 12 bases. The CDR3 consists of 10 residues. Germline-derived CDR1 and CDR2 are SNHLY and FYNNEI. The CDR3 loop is CASLTSRAFF. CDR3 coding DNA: TGTGCCAGCTTGACGAGCAGGGCTTTCTTT. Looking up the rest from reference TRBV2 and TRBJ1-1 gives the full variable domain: EPEVTQTPSHQVTQMGQEVILRCVPISNHLYFYWYRQILGQKVEFLVSFYNNEISEKSEIFDDQFSVERPDGSNFTLKIRSTKLEDSAMYFCASLTSRAFFGQGTRLTVV.

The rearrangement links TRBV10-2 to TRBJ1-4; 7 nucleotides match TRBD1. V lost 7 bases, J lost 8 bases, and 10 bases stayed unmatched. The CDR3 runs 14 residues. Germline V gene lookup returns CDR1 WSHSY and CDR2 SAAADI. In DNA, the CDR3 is TGCGCCAGCAATAGACAGGGTCGGTTCGAAAAACTGTTTTTT. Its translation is CASNRQGRFEKLFF.

The CDR3 region has the DNA TGTGCCAGCAGCCCCCACGCTTCCAATCAGCCCCAGCATTTT. Its protein product is CASSPHASNQPQHF. The J gene is TRBJ1-5, the V gene TRBV7-9; no firm D call. V gave up 5 bases and J gave up 3 bases, with 11 bases separating them. Germline V gives CDR1 SEHNR, CDR2 FQNEAQ (reference sequence). The CDR3 is made up of 14 amino acids.

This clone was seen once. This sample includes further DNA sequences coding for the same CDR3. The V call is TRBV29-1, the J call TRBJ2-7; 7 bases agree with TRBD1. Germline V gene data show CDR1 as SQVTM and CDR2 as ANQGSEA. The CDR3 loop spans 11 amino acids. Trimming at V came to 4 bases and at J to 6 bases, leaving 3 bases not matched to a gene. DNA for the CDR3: TGCAGCGTTGGGTCAGGGGGCGAGCAGTACTTC. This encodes CSVGSGGEQYF.

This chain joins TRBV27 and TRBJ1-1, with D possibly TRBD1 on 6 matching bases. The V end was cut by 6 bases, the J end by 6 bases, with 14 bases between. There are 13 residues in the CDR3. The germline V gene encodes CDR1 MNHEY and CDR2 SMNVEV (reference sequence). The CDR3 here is CASSKRGGAEAFF. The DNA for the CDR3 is TGTGCCAGCAGCAAGAGGGGGGGGGCTGAAGCTTTCTTT.

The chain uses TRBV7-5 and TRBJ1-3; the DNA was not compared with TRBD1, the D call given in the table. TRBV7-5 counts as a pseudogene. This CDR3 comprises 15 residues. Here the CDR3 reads CASSRATGSGNTIYF. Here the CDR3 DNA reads TGTGCCAGCAGCCGAGCCACAGGGTCTGGAAACACCATATATTTT.

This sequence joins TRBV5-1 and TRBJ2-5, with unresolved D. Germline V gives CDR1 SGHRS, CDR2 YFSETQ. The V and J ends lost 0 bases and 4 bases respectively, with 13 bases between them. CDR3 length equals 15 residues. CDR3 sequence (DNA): TGCGCCAGCAGCTTGGGGTCGGGTCTGGGAGAGACCCAGTACTTC. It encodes CASSLGSGLGETQYF.